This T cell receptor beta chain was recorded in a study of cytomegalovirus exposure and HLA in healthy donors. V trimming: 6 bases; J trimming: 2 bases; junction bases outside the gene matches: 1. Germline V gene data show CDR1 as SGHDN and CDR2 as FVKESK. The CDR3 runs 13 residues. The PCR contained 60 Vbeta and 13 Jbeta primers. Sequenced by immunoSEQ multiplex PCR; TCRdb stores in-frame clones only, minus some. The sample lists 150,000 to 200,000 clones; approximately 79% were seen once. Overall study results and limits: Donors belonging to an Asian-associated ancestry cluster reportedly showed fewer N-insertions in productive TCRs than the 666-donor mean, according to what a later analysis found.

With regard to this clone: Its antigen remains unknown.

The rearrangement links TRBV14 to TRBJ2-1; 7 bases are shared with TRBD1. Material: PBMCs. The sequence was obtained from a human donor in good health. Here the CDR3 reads CASRGQAYNEQFF. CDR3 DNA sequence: TGTGCCAGCAGAGGACAGGCCTACAATGAGCAGTTCTTC.